The rows below give T cell receptor beta chains drawn from one sample of a study of human T cells and chemical hapten exposure. MiXCR, applied by TCRdb to the RACE reads, yields one record per CDR3 protein. Of around 77,000 distinct CDR3 sequences listed, about 9.4% are singletons. This specimen was whole blood, taken in connection with sensitization to the hapten diphenylcyclopropenone (DPC). These receptors all come from a woman aged 40 to 50 with alopecia areata. Some clones in this sample may be carry-over from other donors' samples. CDR3s include the opening cysteine and the closing phenylalanine or tryptophan. The D gene is left open where the match is weak. Part of the rows lack a size; the others show once, few, many or a class for expanded clones.

>TRBD1|-|TRBJ1-1|TRBV10-3
CAISERQGWTEAFF
TGTGCCATCAGTGAGAGACAGGGATGGACTGAAGCTTTCTTT
>TRBD1|many|TRBJ1-4|TRBV7-2
CASSSTGTGDEKLFF
TGTGCCAGCAGCTCGACCGGGACAGGAGATGAAAAACTGTTTTTT
>-|few|TRBJ2-5|TRBV4-1
CASSQEIWRAGEETQYF
TGCGCCAGCAGCCAAGAGATTTGGAGGGCCGGGGAAGAGACCCAGTACTTC
>-|many|TRBJ1-5|TRBV29-1
CSAGQNNQPQHF
TGCAGCGCCGGACAGAACAATCAGCCCCAGCATTTT
>-|few|TRBJ2-7|TRBV7-7
CASSLGISDEQYF
TGTGCTAGCAGCTTAGGTATTAGCGACGAGCAGTACTTC
>-|many|TRBJ1-1|TRBV3-1
CASSQDLGAVFGVFF
TGTGCCAGCAGCCAAGATCTTGGGGCAGTTTTTGGAGTTTTCTTT
>-|-|TRBJ1-1|TRBV5-4
CASSADSNTEAFF
TGTGCCAGCAGCGCCGATTCAAACACTGAAGCTTTCTTT
>-|few|TRBJ2-3|TRBV6-1
CASSVADTQYF
TGTGCCAGCAGTGTGGCAGATACGCAGTATTTT
>TRBD2|many|TRBJ2-1|TRBV12-3/TRBV12-4
CASNYWGGNEQFF
TGTGCCAGCAATTATTGGGGGGGCAATGAGCAGTTCTTC
>-|many|TRBJ2-5|TRBV7-8
CASSSGVQETQYF
TGTGCCAGCAGCTCGGGGGTACAAGAGACCCAGTACTTC
>-|few|TRBJ1-1|TRBV11-2
CASSLGLVNTEAFF
TGTGCCAGCAGCTTAGGACTGGTCAACACTGAAGCTTTCTTT
>-|many|TRBJ2-5|TRBV20-1
CSARVPGSGQETQYF
TGCAGTGCTAGAGTGCCAGGGTCTGGCCAAGAGACCCAGTACTTC
>-|many|TRBJ2-7|TRBV29-1
CSVTGNTYEQYF
TGCAGCGTCACCGGGAACACCTACGAGCAGTACTTC
>TRBD2|few|TRBJ2-5|TRBV7-9
CASSPRGLAGEGEETQYF
TGTGCCAGCAGCCCCCGGGGACTAGCGGGGGAAGGGGAAGAGACCCAGTACTTC
>TRBD1|many|TRBJ1-6|TRBV28
CASSSYGTGWNSPLHF
TGTGCCAGCAGTTCATACGGGACAGGGTGGAATTCACCCCTCCACTTT
>TRBD1|many|TRBJ2-1|TRBV18
CASSWGQTNSYNEQFF
TGTGCCAGCTCCTGGGGACAGACAAACTCCTACAATGAGCAGTTCTTC
>-|few|TRBJ2-5|TRBV28
CASSLSGLLETQYF
TGTGCCAGCAGTTTATCCGGACTTCTGGAGACCCAGTACTTC
>-|many|TRBJ2-3|TRBV19
CASNQFNTDTQYF
TGTGCCAGTAACCAGTTCAACACAGATACGCAGTATTTT
>-|many|TRBJ2-2|TRBV5-1
CASRGQIINTGELFF
TGCGCCAGCAGAGGGCAGATCATAAACACCGGGGAGCTGTTTTTT
>TRBD1|-|TRBJ1-1|TRBV6-5
CASSYRGTGLPEAFF
TGTGCCAGCAGTTACCGCGGGACAGGGCTACCTGAAGCTTTCTTT
>-|many|TRBJ2-2|TRBV7-2
CASSKNNGELFF
TGTGCCAGCAGCAAGAACAACGGGGAGCTGTTTTTT
>-|few|TRBJ1-3|TRBV5-4
CASSLALLQGNENTIYF
TGTGCCAGCAGCTTGGCCCTCCTTCAGGGGAACGAAAACACCATATATTTT
>-|few|TRBJ1-1|TRBV29-1
CSVNRVGTEAFF
TGCAGCGTTAACAGGGTGGGCACTGAAGCTTTCTTT
>-|many|TRBJ1-1|TRBV11-3
CASSSQSGTEAFF
TGTGCCAGCAGCTCCCAAAGTGGGACTGAAGCTTTCTTT
>-|-|TRBJ2-1|TRBV5-1
CASSPADPYNEQFF
TGCGCCAGCAGCCCGGCGGACCCATACAATGAGCAGTTCTTC
>-|many|TRBJ2-7|TRBV27
CASSSPGREQYF
TGTGCCAGCAGTTCCCCCGGCCGCGAGCAGTACTTC
>TRBD2|-|TRBJ2-3|TRBV6-1
CASRLAGRIRPDTQYF
TGTGCCAGCAGGCTAGCGGGGAGGATCCGACCAGATACGCAGTATTTT
>-|many|TRBJ1-1|TRBV20-1
CSADNIIRSSNTEAFF
TGCAGTGCTGACAACATTATACGGAGCTCGAACACTGAAGCTTTCTTT
>-|few|TRBJ2-2|TRBV7-9
CASSFRGTGELFF
TGTGCCAGCAGCTTCCGGGGCACCGGGGAGCTGTTTTTT
>-|many|TRBJ1-3|TRBV6-5
CASSYSTGLGNTIYF
TGTGCCAGCAGTTACTCAACGGGTTTGGGTAACACCATATATTTT
>-|-|TRBJ1-2|TRBV11-2
CASSLGQDNYGYTF
TGTGCCAGCAGCTTAGGACAAGATAACTATGGCTACACCTTC
>-|many|TRBJ1-4|TRBV28
CASSAPGSSNEKLFF
TGTGCCAGCAGTGCACCGGGGTCTTCTAATGAAAAACTGTTTTTT
>-|many|TRBJ2-1|TRBV13
CASSSLLSSYNEQFF
TGTGCCAGCAGCTCCCTACTTTCCTCCTACAATGAGCAGTTCTTC
>-|many|TRBJ2-7|TRBV10-3
CAMGRERAPYEQYF
TGTGCCATGGGAAGAGAAAGGGCACCCTACGAGCAGTACTTC
>-|many|TRBJ2-2|TRBV6-5
CASSPGTGMVGTGELFF
TGTGCCAGCAGTCCCGGGACGGGCATGGTGGGCACCGGGGAGCTGTTTTTT
>TRBD2|-|TRBJ2-1|TRBV10-1
CASSDEPGLAGANEQFF
TGCGCCAGCAGTGATGAGCCCGGACTAGCGGGGGCTAATGAGCAGTTCTTC
>-|few|TRBJ1-6|TRBV4-3
CASSQGVGLNSPLHF
TGCGCCAGCAGCCAAGGGGTAGGGCTAAATTCACCCCTCCACTTT
>-|many|TRBJ2-3|TRBV7-9
CASSLTGADTQYF
TGTGCCAGCAGCTTAACAGGCGCAGATACGCAGTATTTT
>-|few|TRBJ1-2|TRBV7-9
CASSLFPPRTDYGYTF
TGTGCCAGCAGCTTATTTCCCCCACGGACTGACTATGGCTACACCTTC
>TRBD1|-|TRBJ1-5|TRBV5-1
CASSLGGQSSQPQHF
TGCGCCAGCAGCTTGGGGGGACAGTCTAGCCAGCCCCAGCATTTT
>TRBD1|many|TRBJ2-1|TRBV29-1
CSVEDGGQGWGSYNEQFF
TGCAGCGTTGAAGATGGGGGACAGGGGTGGGGCTCCTACAATGAGCAGTTCTTC
>TRBD1|many|TRBJ2-7|TRBV6-5
CASRTGDRYYEQYF
TGTGCCAGCAGGACAGGGGATAGATACTACGAGCAGTACTTC
>-|many|TRBJ1-5|TRBV4-2
CASSQAEGQPQHF
TGTGCCAGCAGCCAAGCGGAAGGTCAGCCCCAGCATTTT
>TRBD2|-|TRBJ2-3|TRBV7-2
CASSLNSGHTDAQYF
TGTGCCAGCAGCTTAAATAGCGGGCACACAGATGCGCAGTATTTT
>TRBD2|-|TRBJ2-5|TRBV12-3/TRBV12-4
CASSSYSGGRQETQYF
TGTGCCAGCAGTTCTTATAGCGGGGGGCGCCAAGAGACCCAGTACTTC
>-|many|TRBJ1-1|TRBV20-1
CSLRGPTLEAFF
TGCAGCCTCCGAGGCCCTACTCTTGAAGCTTTCTTT
>TRBD2|few|TRBJ2-1|TRBV10-2
CASRKSGGYSSYNEQFF
TGCGCCAGCAGGAAGAGCGGGGGATACAGCTCCTACAATGAGCAGTTCTTC
>-|few|TRBJ2-7|TRBV20-1
CSATIREQYF
TGCAGTGCTACGATTCGGGAGCAGTACTTC
>-|many|TRBJ2-7|TRBV7-2
CASSSNRVPYEQYF
TGTGCCAGCAGCAGCAACAGGGTTCCCTACGAGCAGTACTTC
>-|many|TRBJ1-4|TRBV7-2
CASSSLGGNEKLFF
TGTGCCAGCAGCTCCCTTGGGGGGAATGAAAAACTGTTTTTT
>TRBD1|many|TRBJ1-1|TRBV6-5
CASSPQGTTEAFF
TGTGCCAGCAGTCCACAGGGGACCACTGAAGCTTTCTTT
>TRBD2|few|TRBJ2-2|TRBV5-1
CASSLGLAGAVNTGELFF
TGCGCCAGCAGCTTGGGACTAGCGGGGGCCGTGAACACCGGGGAGCTGTTTTTT
>TRBD2|few|TRBJ2-1|TRBV6-5
CASSTVAGGPYNEQFF
TGTGCCAGCAGTACGGTTGCGGGAGGGCCCTACAATGAGCAGTTCTTC
>-|many|TRBJ1-1|TRBV11-2
CASSLDHPAGGPVNTEAFF
TGTGCCAGCAGCTTAGATCACCCCGCGGGGGGCCCGGTGAACACTGAAGCTTTCTTT
>-|many|TRBJ1-2|TRBV7-2
CASSLAGTLYGYTF
TGTGCCAGCAGCTTAGCCGGGACTCTCTATGGCTACACCTTC
>-|-|TRBJ2-7|TRBV7-8
CASSLGTVPYEQYF
TGTGCCAGCAGCTTAGGGACAGTCCCCTACGAGCAGTACTTC
>TRBD1|many|TRBJ2-1|TRBV10-3
CAINPGQGGNEQFF
TGTGCCATCAACCCGGGACAGGGGGGGAATGAGCAGTTCTTC